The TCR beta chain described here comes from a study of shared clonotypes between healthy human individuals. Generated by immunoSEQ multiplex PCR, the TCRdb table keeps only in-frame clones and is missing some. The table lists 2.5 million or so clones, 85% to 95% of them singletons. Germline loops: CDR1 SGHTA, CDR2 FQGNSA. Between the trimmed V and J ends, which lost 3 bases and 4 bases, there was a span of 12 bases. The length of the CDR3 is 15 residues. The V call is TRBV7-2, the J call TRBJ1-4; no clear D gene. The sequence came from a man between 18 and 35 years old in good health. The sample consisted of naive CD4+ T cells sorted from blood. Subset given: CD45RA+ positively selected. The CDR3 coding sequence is TGTGCCAGCAGCTTCCGGGATACCCTTAATGAAAAACTGTTTTTT. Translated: CASSFRDTLNEKLFF.